The 24 T cell receptor beta chains given below trace back to one sample, sequenced in a study of cytomegalovirus exposure and HLA in healthy donors. The PCR employed 60 Vbeta primers together with 13 Jbeta primers. Libraries were prepared by immunoSEQ multiplex PCR; TCRdb keeps only in-frame clonotypes and omits some of them. This sample has 85,000 to 120,000 clones, with 75% to 85% found just once. The source material was PBMCs. These TCRs come from a man aged 45-60 years in good health and CMV-seronegative.

This clone was seen a single time. The chain is built from TRBV18 and TRBJ1-1; 12 bases map to TRBD1. V lost 2 bases to trimming and J lost 5 bases; unmatched junction nucleotides: 3. CDR3 length: 15 amino acids. Looked up from germline, CDR1 is KGHSH and CDR2 is LQKENI. Here the CDR3 reads CASSPGTGGQTEAFF. CDR3 in DNA: TGTGCCAGCTCACCAGGGACAGGGGGCCAGACTGAAGCTTTCTTT.

V gene TRBV2 combines with J gene TRBJ1-5; 10 bases map to TRBD1. Germline V gene lookup returns CDR1 SNHLY and CDR2 FYNNEI. Unmatched junction bases numbered 5, after V lost 6 bases and J lost 0 bases. The CDR3 runs to 16 residues. The CDR3 loop reads CASRGQGTYSNQPQHF. The CDR3 bases are TGTGCCAGCAGGGGACAGGGGACCTATAGCAATCAGCCCCAGCATTTT. The complete variable domain, with remaining parts taken from reference TRBV2 and TRBJ1-5, reads EPEVTQTPSHQVTQMGQEVILRCVPISNHLYFYWYRQILGQKVEFLVSFYNNEISEKSEIFDDQFSVERPDGSNFTLKIRSTKLEDSAMYFCASRGQGTYSNQPQHFGDGTRLSIL.

V and J are TRBV19 and TRBJ2-5; 9 bases fit TRBD1. Matching the DNA end better, TRBJ2-7 makes the J call doubtful. CDR3 length equals 15 residues. Germline-derived CDR1 and CDR2 are LNHDA and SQIVND (reference sequence). In nucleotides, the CDR3 is TGTGCCAGTAGTGAAACCGGGACAGGGCCCTACGAGCAGTACTTC. This codes for CASSETGTGPYEQYF.

This clone showed up just a few times. The CDR3 reads CASSRTGEGYTF. The CDR3 DNA reads TGTGCCAGCAGCAGGACAGGGGAGGGCTACACCTTC. This rearrangement joins TRBV5-4 to TRBJ1-2; 9 bases align to TRBD1. Germline values: CDR1 SGHNT, CDR2 YYREEE (reference sequence). This CDR3 region has 12 residues. V gave up 4 bases and J gave up 8 bases; unmatched junction bases: 3.

Worth noting for this clone: A read error may produce the germline difference seen at one junction end. In the same sample, other DNA sequences code for this CDR3. This chain connects TRBV11-2 to TRBJ1-5; no reliable D call. Germline values: CDR1 SGHAT, CDR2 FQNNGV. This CDR3 spans 13 amino acids. CDR3 sequence (DNA): TGTGCTAGCAGCTTAGATAGAAATCAGCCCCAGCATTTT. Protein: CASSLDRNQPQHF.

As DNA, the CDR3 is TGCGCCAGCAGTGGGACAGGGACAACTAATGAAAAACTGTTTTTT. This translates into CASSGTGTTNEKLFF. This chain connects TRBV5-1 to TRBJ1-4; 9 nucleotides line up with TRBD1. CDR3 size: 15 residues. V was clipped by 5 bases and J by 0 bases; unmatched bases: 2. Germline assignment: CDR1 SGHRS and CDR2 YFSETQ.

The rearrangement links TRBV5-1 to TRBJ1-1; D is uncertain. Germline CDR1 SGHRS, CDR2 YFSETQ. This CDR3 is built from 13 residues. V was pared by 1 base and J by 1 base, with 5 bases between. This chain's CDR3 is CASSLTENTEAFF. The CDR3 nucleotides read TGCGCCAGCAGCTTGACAGAGAACACTGAAGCTTTCTTT.

The CDR3 DNA reads as TGTGCCGTCAGGGGGCGTCAGACCGGGGAGCTGTTTTTT. Protein: CAVRGRQTGELFF. The gene calls are TRBV19 and TRBJ2-2; TRBD1 matches at 8 bases. CDR1 LNHDA and CDR2 SQIVND come from the germline V gene (reference sequence). V dropped 11 bases and J dropped 5; count of bases not matched to a gene: 7. The CDR3 runs to 13 residues.

The rearrangement uses TRBV7-2 and TRBJ1-4; 11 bases are a match to TRBD1. Germline lookup yields CDR1 SGHTA and CDR2 FQGNSA. Unmatched junction bases numbered 3, after V lost 5 bases and J lost 4 bases. The CDR3 spans 15 residues. The CDR3 spells CASSEGQGVNEKLFF. CDR3 DNA sequence: TGTGCCAGCAGCGAGGGACAGGGGGTTAATGAAAAACTGTTTTTT.

CDR3 bases: TGTGCCAGCTTACAGGTAGCAGATACGCAGTATTTT. Translated: CASLQVADTQYF. This chain connects TRBV6-1 to TRBJ2-3; a possible D gene is TRBD1 (5 bases). The CDR3 runs 12 residues. CDR1 is MNHNS and CDR2 is SASEGT in the germline V gene. Trimming took 8 bases from V and 4 from J, leaving 10 bases between them.

V gene TRBV10-3 combines with J gene TRBJ2-5; TRBD2 might be the D (6 bases). CDR3 length equals 13 residues. CDR1 is ENHRY, CDR2 SYGVKD, per germline. V was pared by 10 bases and J by 1 base, with 13 bases between. The CDR3 here is CATEGSLQETQYF. CDR3 sequence (DNA): TGTGCCACGGAGGGGTCCCTCCAAGAGACCCAGTACTTC.

The chain recombines TRBV30 with TRBJ2-3; no reliable D call. In germline, CDR1 is GTSNPN, CDR2 SVGIG (reference sequence). There are 12 residues in the CDR3. V was clipped by 2 bases and J by 3 bases, with 6 bases between them. The CDR3 region has the DNA TGTGCCTGGAGTTACCTAACAGATACGCAGTATTTT. Protein: CAWSYLTDTQYF.

The J gene is TRBJ1-1, the V gene TRBV7-9; no clear D gene. The CDR3 is 14 amino acids. The germline V gene encodes CDR1 SEHNR and CDR2 FQNEAQ (reference sequence). Trimming removed 4 bases at V and 7 bases at J, with 16 bases between. The CDR3 here is CASSSALAAIEAFF. The CDR3 DNA follows: TGTGCCAGCAGCTCCGCTCTGGCGGCGATTGAAGCTTTCTTT.

V and J are TRBV7-9 and TRBJ2-5; TRBD2 is a possible D gene (5 bases). The CDR3 runs to 12 residues. CDR1 is SEHNR, CDR2 FQNEAQ, per germline (reference sequence). Trimming removed 10 bases at V and 0 bases at J, with 9 bases between. In nucleotides, the CDR3 is TGTGCCACGGGGATGTACCAAGAGACCCAGTACTTC. It codes for CATGMYQETQYF.

V usage is TRBV7-2 and J usage is TRBJ1-4; the D is unclear. The CDR3 contains 14 residues. V gave up 5 bases and J gave up 5 bases, with 12 bases separating them. Germline loops: CDR1 SGHTA, CDR2 FQGNSA. This CDR3 reads CASSAYSPNEKLFF. CDR3 DNA: TGTGCCAGCAGCGCCTACAGCCCCAATGAAAAACTGTTTTTT.

V and J are TRBV7-2 and TRBJ2-7; TRBD1 is a possible D gene (5 bases). The germline V gene has CDR1 SGHTA and CDR2 FQGNSA. The CDR3 contains 14 residues. Between the trimmed V and J ends, which lost 2 bases and 5 bases, there was a span of 13 bases. The DNA for the CDR3 is TGTGCCAGCAGCTTAATCAGCCACAGGAACGAGCAGTACTTC. This sequence encodes CASSLISHRNEQYF.

J is TRBJ2-3 and V is TRBV6-1; 10 nucleotides align to TRBD2. After removal of 1 base from V and 9 bases from J, the junction contained 4 bases not matched to a gene. The CDR3 runs to 14 residues. Per the germline V gene, CDR1 is MNHNS and CDR2 is SASEGT. The CDR3 region is CASSEGASGGTQYF. The DNA of the CDR3 is TGTGCCAGCAGTGAAGGTGCTAGCGGGGGAACGCAGTATTTT.

This clone was detected only a few times. This chain joins TRBV7-9 and TRBJ1-2; no clear D gene. This CDR3 region has 12 residues. Germline CDR1 SEHNR, CDR2 FQNEAQ (reference sequence). Trimming took 3 bases from V and 1 from J, leaving 3 bases between them. In nucleotides, the CDR3 is TGTGCCAGCAGCTTCAGTAACTATGGCTACACCTTC. It translates to CASSFSNYGYTF.

The rearrangement links TRBV4-1 to TRBJ1-2; TRBD1 might be the D (6 bases). The CDR3 totals 14 residues. The ends were cut back, 4 bases at V and 6 bases at J, with 15 bases in the middle. The germline V gene encodes CDR1 MGHRA and CDR2 YSYEKL. In DNA, the CDR3 is TGCGCCAGCAGCCTCCCTACAGGGAGCGATGGCTACACCTTC. This encodes CASSLPTGSDGYTF.

This chain joins TRBV20-1 and TRBJ2-5; D gene uncertain. The J call may be faulty, since TRBJ2-7 better matches the DNA end. CDR1 is DFQATT and CDR2 is SNEGSKA in the germline V gene (reference sequence). The CDR3 spans 11 residues. Here the CDR3 reads CSARVSYEQYF. The CDR3 nucleotides are TGCAGTGCTAGAGTTAGCTACGAGCAGTACTTC.

The chain joins TRBV19 to TRBJ1-5; the D gene is possibly TRBD1 (5 bases). V was cut by 6 bases and J by 4 bases, with 25 bases left in between. The V gene's germline CDR1 is LNHDA and CDR2 SQIVND (reference sequence). The CDR3 covers 18 residues. This CDR3 is CASRGPGGPKDRNQPQHF. The CDR3 DNA is TGTGCCAGTAGGGGACCGGGGGGACCCAAAGATCGAAATCAGCCCCAGCATTTT. Complete variable domain (other parts from reference TRBV19 and TRBJ1-5): DGGITQSPKYLFRKEGQNVTLSCEQNLNHDAMYWYRQDPGQGLRLIYYSQIVNDFQKGDIAEGYSVSREKKESFPLTVTSAQKNPTAFYLCASRGPGGPKDRNQPQHFGDGTRLSIL.

V gene TRBV28 combines with J gene TRBJ1-4, with 9 bases aligning to TRBD1. The germline gives CDR1 MDHEN, CDR2 SYDVKM. With 5 bases clipped from V and 8 bases from J, the junction kept 12 bases outside the gene matches. The CDR3 contains 16 residues. CDR3 region: CASSTLSTGGVEKLFF. CDR3 nucleotides: TGTGCCAGCAGTACTCTATCGACAGGGGGTGTGGAAAAACTGTTTTTT.

This clone was picked up one time. At one boundary the junction diverges from the germline segment, which might be a read error. The gene calls are TRBV7-6 and TRBJ2-5, with D possibly TRBD1 on 5 matching bases. In germline, CDR1 is SGHVS, CDR2 FNYEAQ. The CDR3 loop spans 15 amino acids. CDR3 nucleotide sequence: TGTGCCAGCAGTTTAGGGGCGATTCAGGAAGAGACCCAGTACTTC. This encodes CASSLGAIQEETQYF.

This rearrangement joins TRBV4-3 to TRBJ2-5; 10 bases match TRBD2. V was pared by 4 bases and J by 1 base, with 0 bases of the junction left unmatched. The V gene's germline CDR1 is LGHNA and CDR2 YSLEER. The CDR3 is 14 residues long. The CDR3 region has the DNA TGCGCCAGCAGCCTAGCGGGGGGCCAAGAGACCCAGTACTTC. Translation: CASSLAGGQETQYF.